Reported below is one T cell receptor beta chain. Its antigen is not yet known. Base qualities are not recorded, but no much larger clone differs from it by a single base. The data were taken from a study of cytomegalovirus exposure and HLA in healthy donors (dated by TCRdb to 2017 to 2019). For the wider study: According to a later analysis, the roughly 120 validation repertoires were produced on the same platform as the roughly 600 repertoires of the first cohort. The study aimed to test whether cataloging public T cell receptors could reveal signatures of past pathogen exposure. Along with the approximately 620-subject first cohort, a separate validation cohort of over a hundred different subjects was used. The study combined high-throughput TCR immunosequencing, statistical association of individual TCRs with disease status, and machine learning to predict cytomegalovirus infection status.

The germline V gene gives CDR1 as MDHEN and CDR2 as SYDVKM. Its CDR3 holds 15 amino acids, cysteine through phenylalanine. Only the CDR3 portion is preserved as DNA: 45 bases, with reading frame beginning at the first base. After removal of 6 bases from V and 7 bases from J, the junction retains 8 bases not matched to a gene. The donors were included in the validation cohort of 120 subjects, a group kept apart from the approximately 700-subject first cohort. Libraries were prepared through the immunoSEQ multiplex PCR assay. Per the source publication's procedure: A statistical classification framework was built to diagnose cytomegalovirus status from the catalog of TCR beta chain sequences. Sourced from immuneACCESS, this table was stored by TCRdb with only in-frame sequences that have V and J called. A share of the clones is absent; for the studies checked, an unresolved V gene accounts for under half, and the remainder has no known explanation. The V and J calls and the clone size are those of that table, but D and trimming were determined from the DNA. The sample table records under 50,000 clones; 85% to 95% of these occur just once. About 8% of the sample is in the top ten clones.

What the study reported, not specific to this receptor: In both the original and validation cohorts, the classifier was reported to diagnose cytomegalovirus status with high specificity and sensitivity. A later analysis had no HLA typing for the validation cohort, so co-occurrence there was scored across all 130 or so repertoires. Three of the identified cytomegalovirus-associated TCR beta chains were confirmed in vitro to be specific for cytomegalovirus antigens. In the study, approximately 150 TCR beta chains were listed as associated with cytomegalovirus. According to the authors, the approach could potentially be generalized to other disease states and immunological phenotypes. Subsequent analysis determined that TCRs grouped into clusters in the first cohort also showed a tendency toward co-occurrence across the approximately 110 validation repertoires, and roughly 95% of cluster scores exceeded 0. Most TCR sequences were observed very rarely across donors, whereas some public TCRs were present in many individuals.

This receptor chain uses TRBV28 and TRBJ1-5, with 11 bases in between that match TRBD1. The sequence derives from a woman younger than 35 in good health and CMV-seropositive. The source material was PBMCs. The base sequence is TGTGCCAGCAGCGAGGACAGGGGGCGAGGCCAGCCCCAGCATTTT. Its translation reads: CASSEDRGRGQPQHF.